This T cell receptor (beta chain) was sequenced during a study of blood T cell repertoires in COVID-19 (dated by TCRdb to 2018 to 2020). For context, the study as a whole: The collaborator samples originated in the United States, Italy and Spain and spanned the acute and convalescent phases of COVID-19. The prospective study material was composed of cDNA or gDNA derived from T cells, B-cell-depleted T cells, or PBMCs. The dataset comprised deeply sampled blood TCRbeta repertoires from subjects exposed to, actively infected with, or recovered from COVID-19. A freely available public database, intended as a resource for researchers studying the immune response to SARS-CoV-2, is where the repertoires were released. Samples were obtained from the ongoing ImmuneRACE study (first 160 participants) and from about 1,300 subjects provided by 6 global collaborators. Sample metadata almost always included a de-identified subject ID, COVID-19 status, age in years and sex. Where available, HLA class I and class II types were taken from metadata supplied by the sample provider and were not determined by assay-based typing. Overall results and qualifications from the work: Clinical and demographic metadata were provided uncurated, with the amount varying by source and participant.

Whole blood was collected in K2EDTA tubes by collaborating institutions according to the institutions' own protocols. For TCRbeta analysis, collaborator samples were shipped as frozen whole blood, as isolated PBMCs, or as DNA extracted from either sample type. TCRbeta CDR3 regions were amplified from genomic DNA using the immunoSEQ Assay, a bias-controlled multiplex PCR. The source study handled its data this way. The number of nucleated cells in each sample was estimated by amplification of reference gene primers within the assay. To quantify the absolute abundance of each unique TCRbeta CDR3 rearrangement, sequence reads were collapsed and filtered. Productive Simpson clonality was computed per sample as the square root of Simpson's diversity index over productive rearrangements. As stored in TCRdb, this immuneACCESS dataset retains in-frame rearrangements with V and J assigned. A fraction of the clones does not appear; measured against another copy, unresolved V genes explain less than half of the discrepancy, and the remainder lacks a known reason. That table is the source of V, J and clone size, and D and trimming were worked out from the DNA. The sample table shows under 300,000 clones, and approximately 90% are seen once. 3% to 4% of the sample is in the top ten clones.

As concerns this clone: This clone's antigen is unknown. No clone much larger than this one lies a single base away; base qualities are absent.

This sequence originates from a woman between 40 and 55 years old with acute or convalescent COVID-19. Sequenced material: peripheral blood.

DNA sequence: TGTGCCAGCAGTTACCCCAGGGGAGAGACCCAGTACTTC. The encoded protein is CASSYPRGETQYF. The sequence joins TRBV12-3 or TRBV12-4 to TRBJ2-5; the D gene is perhaps TRBD1, from 6 matching bases. The cysteine opens and the phenylalanine closes a CDR3 of 13 amino acids. Of the read, only the CDR3 DNA is kept; its 39 bases are in frame from base 1. Between the V and J ends, shortened by 4 bases and 4 bases respectively, the junction contains 10 bases.